The following is a T cell receptor beta chain sequence with its context. These data belong to a study of blood T cell repertoires in COVID-19. For the study at large: Acute and convalescent COVID-19 samples came from the United States, Italy and Spain.

With 7 bases removed from V and 4 bases from J, the gap between germline ends came to 14 bases. Germline V gene data show CDR1 as MDHEN and CDR2 as SYDVKM. This CDR3 has 14 amino acids. Original processing notes: Estimation of nucleated cell counts was performed using reference gene primer amplification. Profiling relied on immunoSEQ multiplex PCR, and the TCRdb table lists in-frame clones only, not all of them. D and trimming come from the DNA, and the V and J calls and clone size come from that table. The table shows 150,000 or so clones, with about nine tenths occurring only once. This receptor was identified in a man older than 75 with acute or convalescent COVID-19. Material for sequencing was peripheral blood. This chain joins TRBV28 and TRBJ1-3; maybe TRBD1 (6 bases). This chain's CDR3 is CASTPGGLGNTIYF. The CDR3 coding sequence is TGTGCCAGCACCCCCGGGGGGCTCGGAAACACCATATATTTT.